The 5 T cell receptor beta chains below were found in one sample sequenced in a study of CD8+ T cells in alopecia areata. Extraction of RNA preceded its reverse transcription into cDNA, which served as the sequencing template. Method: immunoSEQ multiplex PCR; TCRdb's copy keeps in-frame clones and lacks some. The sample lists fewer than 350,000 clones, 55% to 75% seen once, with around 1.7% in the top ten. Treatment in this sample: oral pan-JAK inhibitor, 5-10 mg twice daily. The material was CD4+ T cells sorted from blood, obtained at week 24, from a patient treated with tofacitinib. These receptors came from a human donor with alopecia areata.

The CDR3 loop reads CASSFVQGIDQYF. The CDR3 DNA reads as TGTGCCAGCAGCTTCGTCCAGGGTATAGACCAGTACTTC. V is TRBV5-5 and J is TRBJ2-5; a possible D gene is TRBD1 (5 bases). Germline CDR1 and CDR2: SGHKS and YYEKEE (reference sequence). CDR3 length: 13 residues. Trimming removed 2 bases from V and 10 bases from J, with 15 bases in between.

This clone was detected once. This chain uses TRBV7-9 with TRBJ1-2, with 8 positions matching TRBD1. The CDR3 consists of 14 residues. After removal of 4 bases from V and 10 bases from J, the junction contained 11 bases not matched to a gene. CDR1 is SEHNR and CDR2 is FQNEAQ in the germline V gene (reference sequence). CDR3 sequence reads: CASSSLGTGSLYTF. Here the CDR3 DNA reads TGTGCCAGCAGCTCCCTTGGGACAGGTTCCCTCTACACCTTC. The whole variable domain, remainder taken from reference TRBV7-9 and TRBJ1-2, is DTGVSQNPRHKITKRGQNVTFRCDPISEHNRLYWYRQTLGQGPEFLTYFQNEAQLEKSRLLSDRFSAERPKGSFSTLEIQRTEQGDSAMYLCASSSLGTGSLYTFGSGTRLTVV.

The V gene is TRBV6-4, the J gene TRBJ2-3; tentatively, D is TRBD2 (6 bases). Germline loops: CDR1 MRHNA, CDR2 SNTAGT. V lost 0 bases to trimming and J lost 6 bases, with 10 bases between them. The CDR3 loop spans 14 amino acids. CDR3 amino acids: CASSDSGGGDTQYF. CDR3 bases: TGTGCCAGCAGTGACTCGGGTGGAGGGGATACGCAGTATTTT.

CDR3 sequence (DNA): TGTGCCAGCAGTGGTGTTAGCGGGGGGTTCCAAGAGACCCAGTACTTC. Translated, it gives CASSGVSGGFQETQYF. V is TRBV2 and J is TRBJ2-5, with TRBD2 matching over 10 bases. V lost 4 bases to trimming and J lost 1 base; unmatched junction nucleotides: 6. Germline-derived CDR1 and CDR2 are SNHLY and FYNNEI. The CDR3 spans 16 residues.

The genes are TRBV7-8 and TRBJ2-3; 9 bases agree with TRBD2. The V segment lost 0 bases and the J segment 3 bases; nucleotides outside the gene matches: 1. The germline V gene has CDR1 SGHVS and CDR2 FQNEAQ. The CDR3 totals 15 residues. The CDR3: CASSLAAGGTDTQYF. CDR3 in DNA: TGTGCCAGCAGCTTAGCAGCGGGGGGTACAGATACGCAGTATTTT.